Listed below are T cell receptor beta chains from one sample, sequenced in a study of cytomegalovirus exposure and HLA in healthy donors. Here immunoSEQ multiplex PCR was the method, and the copy in TCRdb shows in-frame clones only, minus some. The top ten clones hold about 2.6% of a sample with 150,000 to 200,000 clones, about 80% of them seen once. The sample taken for sequencing was PBMCs. Receptors originate from a woman between 45 and 60 years old in good health and CMV-seropositive. Both conserved end residues are part of each CDR3. The D gene is left open where the match is weak. Clone size is not always given. Where it is, it says once, few, many or a class for expanded clones.

>once|TRBJ2-7|TRBV5-1|.
TGCGCCAGCAGCTTGGGGCAGACTTCGTACGAGCAGTACTTC
CASSLGQTSYEQYF
>.|TRBJ2-5|TRBV7-2|TRBD1
TGTGCCAGCAGCTTAGGGGCCCCGGGACAGGGGGCGGAGACCCAGTACTTC
CASSLGAPGQGAETQYF
>.|TRBJ2-7|TRBV11-3|TRBD1
TGTGCCAGCAGCTCCCAGGGGGACGAGCAGTACTTC
CASSSQGDEQYF
>.|TRBJ2-2|TRBV19|TRBD2
TGTGCCAGTAGTACGGGACTAGCGGGGGGGCCCATTGGCACCGGGGAGCTGTTTTTT
CASSTGLAGGPIGTGELFF
>.|TRBJ1-1|TRBV11-2|.
TGTGCCAGCAGCTTCCAGAAGAACACTGAAGCTTTCTTT
CASSFQKNTEAFF
>.|TRBJ1-1|TRBV5-1|.
TGCGCCAGCAGCTTGGAGGGGCGCGGAGTGAACACTGAAGCTTTCTTT
CASSLEGRGVNTEAFF
>.|TRBJ1-5|TRBV5-1|TRBD1
TGCGCCAGCAGTTCCCAGGGGGATCAGCCCCAGCATTTT
CASSSQGDQPQHF
>.|TRBJ1-5|TRBV23-1|TRBD1
TGCGCCAGCAGCCCCGGGACAGGTAGACGCAATCAGCCCCAGCATTTT
CASSPGTGRRNQPQHF
>.|TRBJ2-1|TRBV7-9|TRBD2
TGTGCCAGCAGCTTACCCGGGACTAGCGGGTACAATGAGCAGTTCTTC
CASSLPGTSGYNEQFF
>once|TRBJ2-5|TRBV2|.
TGTGCCAGCACCCAGGGTGGTCGGGAGACCCAGTACTTC
CASTQGGRETQYF
>.|TRBJ2-7|TRBV23-1|TRBD1
TGCGCCAGCAGTCAATCTATCGACAGGGATCACGAGCAGTACTTC
CASSQSIDRDHEQYF
>.|TRBJ2-3|TRBV19|TRBD2
TGTGCCAGTAGTGGGGCTAGCGGGGGGTTGGATACGCAGTATTTT
CASSGASGGLDTQYF
>few|TRBJ2-1|TRBV19|.
TGTGCCAGTAGTTACGTAGGAGTCTCCTACAATGAGCAGTTCTTC
CASSYVGVSYNEQFF
>.|TRBJ2-2|TRBV19|TRBD2
TGTGCCAGTAGGACCGGGTCCGGGGGGACCGGGGAGCTGTTTTTT
CASRTGSGGTGELFF
>few|TRBJ2-7|TRBV6-1|TRBD1
TGTGCCAGCAGGCGGGACAGGGGCCTGAACGAGCAGTACTTC
CASRRDRGLNEQYF
>once|TRBJ2-5|TRBV5-1|.
TGCGCCAGCAGCGGGCGGGGCCAGGAGACCCAGTACTTC
CASSGRGQETQYF
>.|TRBJ2-7|TRBV5-1|.
TGCGCCAGCAGCTCACAGGGCCCGGGCTACGAGCAGTACTTC
CASSSQGPGYEQYF
>.|TRBJ2-2|TRBV5-6|.
TGTGCCAGCAGCTTGAGGCAGGGTAGGACCGGGGAGCTGTTTTTT
CASSLRQGRTGELFF
>.|TRBJ2-1|TRBV6-5|.
TGTGCCAGCAGTTACAACGACTTCTCCTCCTACAATGAGCAGTTCTTC
CASSYNDFSSYNEQFF
>.|TRBJ1-2|TRBV6-6|TRBD1
TGTGCCAGCAGTTACAGGACAGGGGTCGGCTACACCTTC
CASSYRTGVGYTF
>once|TRBJ1-1|TRBV19|TRBD1
TGTGCCAGTAGTATTGGGGTGAGGACAGGGGGCCCTGAAGCTTTCTTT
CASSIGVRTGGPEAFF
>.|TRBJ2-1|TRBV7-9|TRBD2
TGTTCCAGCAGCTTAGTTCAAGGGGGGCGGGGGGGCCTTCAAAATGAGCAGTTCTTC
CSSSLVQGGRGGLQNEQFF
>.|TRBJ2-7|TRBV30|.
TGTGCCAGGGAGAGGGCGGCATACGAGCAGTACTTC
CARERAAYEQYF
>.|TRBJ2-7|TRBV18|.
TGTGCCAGCTCACCGCAACAGGGCCTTTACGAGCAGTACTTC
CASSPQQGLYEQYF
>.|TRBJ2-7|TRBV10-3|TRBD1
TGTGCCATCATGGACAGGGAGACCTACGAGCAGTACTTC
CAIMDRETYEQYF
>.|TRBJ2-1|TRBV6-1|TRBD1
TGTGCCAGCAGTGGCCAGGGGGCGTTAAATGAGCAGTTCTTC
CASSGQGALNEQFF
>.|TRBJ2-5|TRBV4-1|TRBD2
TGCGCCAGCAGCCAAGATGAGCGGGGGAGGCAAGAGACCCAGTACTTC
CASSQDERGRQETQYF
>.|TRBJ2-5|TRBV5-1|.
TGCGCCAGCAGGGACTTAGAGACCCAGTACTTC
CASRDLETQYF
>.|TRBJ2-3|TRBV7-2|TRBD1
TGTGCCAGCAGCCACGGGACAGCAGATACGCAGTATTTT
CASSHGTADTQYF
>.|TRBJ1-3|TRBV7-9|TRBD1
TGTGCCAGCAGCTTAGCCCTACAGGGGGAAGGAAACACCATATATTTT
CASSLALQGEGNTIYF
>.|TRBJ1-6|TRBV5-4|.
TGTGCCAGCAGCCCCCCAGGGGACCGAGCGACTTCACCCCTCCACTTT
CASSPPGDRATSPLHF
>.|TRBJ2-7|TRBV29-1|TRBD1
TGCAGCGTAGGGTTGGGACAGGGGTCCTACGAGCAGTACTTC
CSVGLGQGSYEQYF
>once|TRBJ1-2|TRBV29-1|.
TGCAGCGTTGATGTCCAGGACTATGGCTACACCTTC
CSVDVQDYGYTF
>.|TRBJ1-2|TRBV21-1|.
TGTGCCAGCAGCAAAGGGGGGGATGGCTACACCTTC
CASSKGGDGYTF
>.|TRBJ1-6|TRBV6-1|.
TGTGCCAGCACCAATAGAAATTCACCCCTCCACTTT
CASTNRNSPLHF
>.|TRBJ1-2|TRBV18|.
TGTGCCAGCTCACCAAGGTCCCAGGGAAAATCCCGGTGGGGCTACACCTTC
CASSPRSQGKSRWGYTF
>.|TRBJ1-2|TRBV29-1|.
TGCAGCGTTACAGGGTCGGGATGGGGCTACACCTTC
CSVTGSGWGYTF
>.|TRBJ2-6|TRBV7-9|TRBD1
TGTGCCAGCAGCACGACAGGGTCTGGGGCCAACGTCCTGACTTTC
CASSTTGSGANVLTF
>few|TRBJ1-2|TRBV6-1|.
TGTGCCAGCAGTGAAATTGGGCAGGCTAACTATGGCTACACCTTC
CASSEIGQANYGYTF
>.|TRBJ2-2|TRBV19|TRBD1
TGTGCCAGTAGTATAGTTCCGGGACAGGGTGGGTTTGAGGCCGGGGAGCTGTTTTTT
CASSIVPGQGGFEAGELFF
>.|TRBJ2-3|TRBV7-2|TRBD2
TGTGCCAGCAGCTACAATAGCGGGGGGCGCACAGATACGCAGTATTTT
CASSYNSGGRTDTQYF
>.|TRBJ2-5|TRBV10-3|TRBD2
TGTGCCATCAGGAAGGGAGGAGCGGGGGGGGAGACCCAGTACTTC
CAIRKGGAGGETQYF
>once|TRBJ2-3|TRBV5-1|TRBD2
TGCGCCAGCAGCTTGTCGGGACTAGCGGGCGATACGCAGTATTTT
CASSLSGLAGDTQYF
>.|TRBJ2-3|TRBV5-1|.
TGCGCCAGCAGCCTCGGCACTGGAGCTAGCACAGATACGCAGTATTTT
CASSLGTGASTDTQYF
>.|TRBJ2-5|TRBV10-3|TRBD2
TGTGCCATCAGTGAGAGGGGACTACGCCAAGAGACCCAGTACTTC
CAISERGLRQETQYF
>once|TRBJ2-3|TRBV19|TRBD2
TGTGCCAGTAGTACGGGGACTACCACAGATACGCAGTATTTT
CASSTGTTTDTQYF
>.|TRBJ1-6|TRBV6-6|.
TGTGCCAGCAGTTACCTCTCAGACGGGGATTCACCCCTCCACTTT
CASSYLSDGDSPLHF
>.|TRBJ2-7|TRBV4-2|TRBD2
TGTGCCAGCAGCCAAGTTCCCGGGGCGGGAGGATACGAGCAGTACTTC
CASSQVPGAGGYEQYF
>.|TRBJ2-3|TRBV7-7|.
TGTGCTAGCAGCTTACGCGGATTCACAGATACGCAGTATTTT
CASSLRGFTDTQYF
>once|TRBJ2-7|TRBV5-1|.
TGCGCCAGCAGCTCTTCTAGCGCACTCTACGAGCAGTACTTC
CASSSSSALYEQYF
>.|TRBJ1-6|TRBV11-2|.
TGTGCCAGCAGCTTAGCGGGTAGGCCCCTCCACTTT
CASSLAGRPLHF
>.|TRBJ2-7|TRBV28|.
TGTGCCAGCGCTCCCCCCCCGGACGGGATGAGAGCGAACTTC
CASAPPPDGMRANF
>.|TRBJ1-1|TRBV10-3|TRBD1
TGTGCCATCAGGGGACAGGTTACGTTGAACACTGAAGCTTTCTTT
CAIRGQVTLNTEAFF
>.|TRBJ1-5|TRBV9|.
TGTGCCAGCAGCGTAGACGGCAGGGTAGGTCAGCCCCAGCATTTT
CASSVDGRVGQPQHF
>.|TRBJ1-5|TRBV7-8|TRBD1
TGTGCCAGCAGCACAATGGGACAGCTCAATCAGCCCCAGCATTTT
CASSTMGQLNQPQHF
>.|TRBJ2-2|TRBV4-2|TRBD1
TGTGCCAGCAGCCTAACCTCACAGGGGACGAACACCGGGGAGCTGTTTTTT
CASSLTSQGTNTGELFF
>.|TRBJ2-3|TRBV6-4|TRBD2
TGTGCCAGCAGTCCGACTAGCGGGGGTACAGATACGCAGTATTTT
CASSPTSGGTDTQYF